This is a list of T cell receptor beta chains from one sample in a study of identical twins. TCRdb redid the calling of the 5' RACE reads with MiXCR, one entry per CDR3 protein. In the table there are some 660,000 distinct CDR3 sequences, 8.6% of which are singletons. These records were also assigned to another study, of yellow fever vaccine responses in identical twins.

Sequencing input: PBMCs. The receptors originated from a woman aged 18-29 years in good health. Each CDR3 is given with its conserved first and last residue. D genes are given only for firm matches. The size entry is marked missing in some rows and otherwise reads once, few, many or a size class.

DNA: TGTGCCAGCAGCTTTCGGGGGACTGGCGGGAGATCGGGGGAGCAGTACTTC; CDR3: CASSFRGTGGRSGEQYF; V: TRBV7-2; size: few; J: TRBJ2-7; D: TRBD2; length: 17
DNA: TGTGCCAGCGGCCGTCGACAGGGGGCCGGCGAGCAGTACTTC; CDR3: CASGRRQGAGEQYF; V: TRBV5-8; size: -; J: TRBJ2-7; D: TRBD1; length: 14
DNA: TGTGCCAGCAGCTTGGGGGCAGCCTCTTGGGAGCAGTACTTC; CDR3: CASSLGAASWEQYF; V: TRBV5-6; size: few; J: TRBJ2-7; D: -; length: 14
DNA: TGTGCCACCAGTGATGGCGTAGCTGGGGCCAACGTCCTGACTTTC; CDR3: CATSDGVAGANVLTF; V: TRBV24-1; size: few; J: TRBJ2-6; D: -; length: 15
DNA: TGTGCCAGCAGTTCGCTCCGGGACATGCAGTTCTTC; CDR3: CASSSLRDMQFF; V: TRBV6-6; size: many; J: TRBJ2-1; D: -; length: 12
DNA: TGCAGCGTCGGACAGAGTGACAACACCGGGGAGCTGTTTTTT; CDR3: CSVGQSDNTGELFF; V: TRBV29-1; size: many; J: TRBJ2-2; D: -; length: 14
DNA: TGTGCCAGCAGTTTATCCGCACGGTCTAACACTGAAGCTTTCTTT; CDR3: CASSLSARSNTEAFF; V: TRBV27; size: few; J: TRBJ1-1; D: -; length: 15
DNA: TGCGCCAGCAGTGCCGCCTGGGGGAGAGAGCAGTACTTC; CDR3: CASSAAWGREQYF; V: TRBV5-1; size: many; J: TRBJ2-7; D: -; length: 13
DNA: TGCAGCGTCTCTATCGGGACAGGGTCCAATGAGCAGTTCTTC; CDR3: CSVSIGTGSNEQFF; V: TRBV29-1; size: many; J: TRBJ2-1; D: TRBD1; length: 14
DNA: TGTGCCAGCAGCCAAGACGCTCGGTACACCTACAATGAGCAGTTCTTC; CDR3: CASSQDARYTYNEQFF; V: TRBV14; size: -; J: TRBJ2-1; D: -; length: 16
DNA: TGTGCCATCAGTGACCCAACATCGACAGGCTACGAGCAGTACTTC; CDR3: CAISDPTSTGYEQYF; V: TRBV10-3; size: few; J: TRBJ2-7; D: -; length: 15
DNA: TGTGCCAGCAGTTTCCTCCCTCCAGGGAGTGCTAATGAAAAACTGTTTTTT; CDR3: CASSFLPPGSANEKLFF; V: TRBV28; size: many; J: TRBJ1-4; D: -; length: 17
DNA: TGCAGTGCTACTAATCCCTGGGGTCAAGAGACCCAGTACTTC; CDR3: CSATNPWGQETQYF; V: TRBV20-1; size: few; J: TRBJ2-5; D: -; length: 14
DNA: TGTGCCAGCAGGCGCGGGACATTTGATTGGGGCACAGATACGCAGTATTTT; CDR3: CASRRGTFDWGTDTQYF; V: TRBV27; size: -; J: TRBJ2-3; D: -; length: 17
DNA: TGTGCCATCAGTGAGTCAGAGAGGAATTCACCCCTCCACTTT; CDR3: CAISESERNSPLHF; V: TRBV10-3; size: many; J: TRBJ1-6; D: -; length: 14
DNA: TGCAGTGCTAGAGATGCCAGGGGCGGCTACGAGCAGTACTTC; CDR3: CSARDARGGYEQYF; V: TRBV20-1; size: -; J: TRBJ2-7; D: -; length: 14
DNA: TGCGCCAGCAGCCAGCGCGCTGGACAGGAGAACTTTTACAATGAGCAGTTCTTC; CDR3: CASSQRAGQENFYNEQFF; V: TRBV5-1; size: -; J: TRBJ2-1; D: TRBD1; length: 18
DNA: TGTGCCAGCAGCTTAACAGGGGTAAATGAGCAGTTCTTC; CDR3: CASSLTGVNEQFF; V: TRBV7-6; size: -; J: TRBJ2-1; D: TRBD1; length: 13
DNA: TGTGCCTGGAGGCAACCTCCGGGACTAGCGGGTACAGATACGCAGTATTTT; CDR3: CAWRQPPGLAGTDTQYF; V: TRBV30; size: few; J: TRBJ2-3; D: TRBD2; length: 17
DNA: TGCAGCGGGAATGGGGACAGGGGGAGGGAGACCCAGTACTTC; CDR3: CSGNGDRGRETQYF; V: TRBV29-1; size: -; J: TRBJ2-5; D: TRBD1; length: 14
DNA: TGTGCCATCAGTGCCGTGATAGCGCATAACACCGGGGAGCTGTTTTTT; CDR3: CAISAVIAHNTGELFF; V: TRBV10-3; size: many; J: TRBJ2-2; D: -; length: 16
DNA: TGTGCCAGCAGTTTAGGGGCTCCGGCGAAAAATCAGCCCCAGCATTTT; CDR3: CASSLGAPAKNQPQHF; V: TRBV12-3/TRBV12-4; size: -; J: TRBJ1-5; D: -; length: 16
DNA: TGTGCCAGCAGTCCCGAGGGGACAGGGCAAAGGGGGGAGACCCAGTACTTC; CDR3: CASSPEGTGQRGETQYF; V: TRBV7-3; size: -; J: TRBJ2-5; D: TRBD1; length: 17
DNA: TGTGCCAGCAGTGAGAGCCTTGCGGTCCCTCCTTACAATGAGCAGTTCTTC; CDR3: CASSESLAVPPYNEQFF; V: TRBV2; size: few; J: TRBJ2-1; D: -; length: 17
DNA: TGTGCCAGCAGCGGCAAACTGAGGGGGACCTCCTACGAGCAGTACTTC; CDR3: CASSGKLRGTSYEQYF; V: TRBV7-2; size: few; J: TRBJ2-7; D: -; length: 16
DNA: TGTGCCAGCAGCCCCGCGGGACTAGCCTACGAGCAGTACTTC; CDR3: CASSPAGLAYEQYF; V: TRBV4-2; size: -; J: TRBJ2-7; D: TRBD2; length: 14
DNA: TGTGCCAGCAGCTTCAGTCCCGCGTGGGATCAGCCCCAGCATTTT; CDR3: CASSFSPAWDQPQHF; V: TRBV7-6; size: many; J: TRBJ1-5; D: -; length: 15
DNA: TGTGCCAGCAGTAACCCGGTGGGTAGCCCATACAATGAGCAGTTCTTC; CDR3: CASSNPVGSPYNEQFF; V: TRBV28; size: few; J: TRBJ2-1; D: -; length: 16
DNA: TGTGCCAGCAGCTTACAGCGACTAGCAGAAGAGACCCAGTACTTC; CDR3: CASSLQRLAEETQYF; V: TRBV7-2; size: -; J: TRBJ2-5; D: TRBD2; length: 15
DNA: TGTGCCAGCAGTTCGACTAGCGGGGCTTCCTACGAGCAGTACTTC; CDR3: CASSSTSGASYEQYF; V: TRBV12-3/TRBV12-4; size: -; J: TRBJ2-7; D: TRBD2; length: 15
DNA: TGCGCCAGCAGCTTTGTCGGCAGGGGGCAGGGAGATACGCAGTATTTT; CDR3: CASSFVGRGQGDTQYF; V: TRBV5-1; size: -; J: TRBJ2-3; D: TRBD1; length: 16
DNA: TGTGCCAGCAGTTACGATCAGAATGAAAAACTGTTTTTT; CDR3: CASSYDQNEKLFF; V: TRBV6-5; size: few; J: TRBJ1-4; D: -; length: 13
DNA: TGTGCCAGCAGCTTAGAGCCTAGCGGGCAGACCCAGTACTTC; CDR3: CASSLEPSGQTQYF; V: TRBV7-2; size: -; J: TRBJ2-5; D: TRBD2; length: 14
DNA: TGCAGCGTTGGGGGGCGATTGAGCGGGGGTACCACCGGGGAGCTGTTTTTT; CDR3: CSVGGRLSGGTTGELFF; V: TRBV29-1; size: -; J: TRBJ2-2; D: TRBD2; length: 17
DNA: TGCAGTGCTAGGAGCGGAGGAAGCGAGCAGTACTTC; CDR3: CSARSGGSEQYF; V: TRBV20-1; size: -; J: TRBJ2-7; D: -; length: 12
DNA: TGCGCCAGCAGCTCATCCGGGACAACTATCAACACCGGGGAGCTGTTTTTT; CDR3: CASSSSGTTINTGELFF; V: TRBV5-1; size: few; J: TRBJ2-2; D: -; length: 17
DNA: TGCAGTGCGCGGCTAGCGGGGGAGTACAATGAGCAGTTCTTC; CDR3: CSARLAGEYNEQFF; V: TRBV20-1; size: many; J: TRBJ2-1; D: TRBD2; length: 14
DNA: TGTGCCAGCAGCTTAGGTGGGACACCCAACCCCGGGGAGCTGTTTTTT; CDR3: CASSLGGTPNPGELFF; V: TRBV7-8; size: few; J: TRBJ2-2; D: -; length: 16
DNA: TGCAGCGTTGAAGAGCCGCCACCGCTTGCGGGAGGCTACAGCTACGAGCAGTACTTC; CDR3: CSVEEPPPLAGGYSYEQYF; V: TRBV29-1; size: many; J: TRBJ2-7; D: TRBD2; length: 19
DNA: TGTGCCAGCAGATATCGGACAGGGTCATCTTACGAGCAGTACTTC; CDR3: CASRYRTGSSYEQYF; V: TRBV6-5; size: -; J: TRBJ2-7; D: TRBD1; length: 15